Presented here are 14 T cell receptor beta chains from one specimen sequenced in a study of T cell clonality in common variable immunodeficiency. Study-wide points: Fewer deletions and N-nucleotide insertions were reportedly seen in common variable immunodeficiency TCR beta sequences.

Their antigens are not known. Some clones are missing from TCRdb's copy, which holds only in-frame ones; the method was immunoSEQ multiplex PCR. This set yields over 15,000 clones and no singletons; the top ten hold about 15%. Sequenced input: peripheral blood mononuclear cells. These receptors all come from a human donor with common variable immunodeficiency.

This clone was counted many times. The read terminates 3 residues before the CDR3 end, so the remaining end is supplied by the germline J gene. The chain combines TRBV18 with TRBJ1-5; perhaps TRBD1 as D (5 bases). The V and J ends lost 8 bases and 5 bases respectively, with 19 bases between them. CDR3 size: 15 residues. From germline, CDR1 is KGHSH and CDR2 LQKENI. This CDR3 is CASKFQGGGDQPQHF. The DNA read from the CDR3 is TGTGCCAGCAAGTTCCAGGGAGGTGGAGATCAGCCC.

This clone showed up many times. The DNA read from the CDR3 is TGTGCCAGCAGAGAGCTATCCTACAATGAG. It encodes CASRELSYNE. The CDR3, in full, reads CASRELSYNEQFF. The V gene is TRBV2, the J gene TRBJ2-1, with D unclear. The read stops 3 residues short of the end of the CDR3; the missing end is completed from the germline J gene. The CDR3 is 13 amino acids. Looked up from germline, CDR1 is SNHLY and CDR2 is FYNNEI. V lost 6 bases and J lost 1, with 7 bases in between.

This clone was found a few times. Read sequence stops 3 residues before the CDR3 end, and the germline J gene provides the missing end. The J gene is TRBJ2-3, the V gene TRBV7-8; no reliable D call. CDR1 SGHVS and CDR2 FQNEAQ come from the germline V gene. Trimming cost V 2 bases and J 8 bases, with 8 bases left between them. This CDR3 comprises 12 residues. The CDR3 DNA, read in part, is TGTGCCAGCAGCTTACCCCTAGGTACG. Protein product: CASSLPLGT. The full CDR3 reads CASSLPLGTQYF. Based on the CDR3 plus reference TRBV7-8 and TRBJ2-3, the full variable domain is GAGVSQSPRYKVAKRGQDVALRCDPISGHVSLFWYQQALGQGPEFLTYFQNEAQLDKSGLPSDRFFAERPEGSVSTLKIQRTQQEDSAVYLCASSLPLGTQYFGPGTRLTVL.

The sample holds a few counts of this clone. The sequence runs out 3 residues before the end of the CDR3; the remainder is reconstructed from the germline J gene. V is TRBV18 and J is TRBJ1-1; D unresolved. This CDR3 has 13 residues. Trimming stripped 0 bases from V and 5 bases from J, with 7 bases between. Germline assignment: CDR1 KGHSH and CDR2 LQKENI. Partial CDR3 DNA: TGTGCCAGCTCACCACCGGGCAAGACTGAA. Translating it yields CASSPPGKTE. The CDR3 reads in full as CASSPPGKTEAFF.

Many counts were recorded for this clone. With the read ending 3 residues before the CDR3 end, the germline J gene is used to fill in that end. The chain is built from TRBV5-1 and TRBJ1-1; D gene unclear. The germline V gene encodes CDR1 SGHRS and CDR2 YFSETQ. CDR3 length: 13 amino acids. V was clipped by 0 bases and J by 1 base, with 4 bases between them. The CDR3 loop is CASSLVSNTEAFF. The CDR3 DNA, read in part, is TGCGCCAGCAGCTTGGTCTCGAACACTGAA. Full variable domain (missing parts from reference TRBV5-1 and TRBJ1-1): KAGVTQTPRYLIKTRGQQVTLSCSPISGHRSVSWYQQTPGQGLQFLFEYFSETQRNKGNFPGRFSGRQFSNSRSEMNVSTLELGDSALYLCASSLVSNTEAFFGQGTRLTVV.

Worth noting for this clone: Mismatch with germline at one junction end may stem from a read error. The sequenced CDR3 bases are TGTGCTAGCAGCCTCAGGGGCGCGGAGACC. It encodes CASSLRGAET. The full-length CDR3 reads as CASSLRGAETQYF. This chain joins TRBV7-7 and TRBJ2-5; D is possibly TRBD1 (6 bases). The read is 3 residues too short to cover the CDR3 end, so that end is filled in from the germline J gene. The CDR3 sequence is 13 residues long. Germline lookup yields CDR1 SSHAT and CDR2 FNYEAQ (reference sequence). The whole variable domain, filled in from reference TRBV7-7 and TRBJ2-5, reads GAGVSQSPRYKVTKRGQDVTLRCDPISSHATLYWYQQALGQGPEFLTYFNYEAQPDKSGLPSDRFSAERPEGSISTLTIQRTEQRDSAMYRCASSLRGAETQYFGPGTRLLVL.

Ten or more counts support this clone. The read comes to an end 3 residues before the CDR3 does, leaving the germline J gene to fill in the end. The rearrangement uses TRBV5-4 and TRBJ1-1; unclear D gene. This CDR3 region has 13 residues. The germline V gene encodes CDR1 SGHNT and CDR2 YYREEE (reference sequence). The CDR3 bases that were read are TGTGCCAGCAGCTCCGGGTCTAACTTCGTC. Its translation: CASSSGSNFV. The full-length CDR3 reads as CASSSGSNFVAFF.

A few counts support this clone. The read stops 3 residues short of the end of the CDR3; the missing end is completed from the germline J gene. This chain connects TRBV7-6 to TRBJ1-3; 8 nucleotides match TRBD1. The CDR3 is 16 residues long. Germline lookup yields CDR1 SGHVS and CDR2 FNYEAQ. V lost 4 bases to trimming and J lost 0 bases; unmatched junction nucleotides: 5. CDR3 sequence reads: CASSSTGQVSGNTIYF. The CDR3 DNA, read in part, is TGTGCCAGCAGCTCAACGGGACAGGTCTCTGGAAACACC.

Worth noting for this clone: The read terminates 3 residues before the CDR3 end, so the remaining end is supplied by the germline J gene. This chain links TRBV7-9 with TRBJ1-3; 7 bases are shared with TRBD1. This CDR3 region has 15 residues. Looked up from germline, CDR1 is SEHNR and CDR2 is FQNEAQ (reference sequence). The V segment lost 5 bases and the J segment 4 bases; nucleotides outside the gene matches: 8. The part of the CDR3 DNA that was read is TGTGCCAGCAGCGCTACAGGGGCGCCAGGAAACACC. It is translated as CASSATGAPGNT. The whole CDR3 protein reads CASSATGAPGNTIYF.

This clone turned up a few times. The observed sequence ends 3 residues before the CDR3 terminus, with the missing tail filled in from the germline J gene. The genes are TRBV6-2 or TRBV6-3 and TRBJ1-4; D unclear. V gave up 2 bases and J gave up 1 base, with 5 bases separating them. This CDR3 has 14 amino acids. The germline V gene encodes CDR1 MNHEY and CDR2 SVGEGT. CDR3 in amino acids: CASSYGGTNEKLFF. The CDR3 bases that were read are TGTGCCAGCAGTTACGGCGGAACTAATGAAAAA.

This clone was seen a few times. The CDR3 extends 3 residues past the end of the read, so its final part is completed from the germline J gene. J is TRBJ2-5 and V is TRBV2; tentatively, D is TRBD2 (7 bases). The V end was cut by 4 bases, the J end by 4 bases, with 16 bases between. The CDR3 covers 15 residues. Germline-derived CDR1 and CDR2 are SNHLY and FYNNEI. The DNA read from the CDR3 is TGTGCCAGCAGTGTCCTTAGGGGGGGGAGAGAGACC. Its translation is CASSVLRGGRET. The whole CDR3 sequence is CASSVLRGGRETQYF.

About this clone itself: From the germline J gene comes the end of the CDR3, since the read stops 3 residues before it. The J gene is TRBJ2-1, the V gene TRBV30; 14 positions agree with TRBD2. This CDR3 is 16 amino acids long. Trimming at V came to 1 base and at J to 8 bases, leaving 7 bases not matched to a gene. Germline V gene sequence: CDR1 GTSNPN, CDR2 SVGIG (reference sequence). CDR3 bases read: TGTGCCTGGAGTGAGGGGACTAGCGGGAGTTGTCATGAG. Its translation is CAWSEGTSGSCHE. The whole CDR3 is CAWSEGTSGSCHEQFF.

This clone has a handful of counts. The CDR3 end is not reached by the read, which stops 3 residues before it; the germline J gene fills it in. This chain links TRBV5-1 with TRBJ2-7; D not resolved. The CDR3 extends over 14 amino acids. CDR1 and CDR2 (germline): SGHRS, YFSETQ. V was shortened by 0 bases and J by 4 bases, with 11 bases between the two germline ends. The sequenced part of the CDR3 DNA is TGCGCCAGCAGCTTGGCCGCGGCATCTTACGAG. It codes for CASSLAAASYE. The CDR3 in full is CASSLAAASYEQYF.

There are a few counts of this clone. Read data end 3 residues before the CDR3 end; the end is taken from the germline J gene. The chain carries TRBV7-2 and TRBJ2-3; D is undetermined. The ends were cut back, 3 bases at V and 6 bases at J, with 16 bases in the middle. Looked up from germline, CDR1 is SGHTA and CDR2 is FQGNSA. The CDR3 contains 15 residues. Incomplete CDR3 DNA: TGTGCCAGCAGCTTGCTGCTGGGCTCGCCCGATACG. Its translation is CASSLLLGSPDT. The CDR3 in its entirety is CASSLLLGSPDTQYF. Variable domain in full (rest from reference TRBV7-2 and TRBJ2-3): GAGVSQSPSNKVTEKGKDVELRCDPISGHTALYWYRQSLGQGLEFLIYFQGNSAPDKSGLPSDRFSAERTGGSVSTLTIQRTQQEDSAVYLCASSLLLGSPDTQYFGPGTRLTVL.